This is a list of T cell receptor beta chains from one sample in a study of T cell changes during pregnancy in multiple sclerosis. Clones were sequenced by immunoSEQ multiplex PCR, and TCRdb holds only the in-frame ones, with some missing. The sample includes roughly 80,000 clones, 89% of them seen just once. The material sequenced was peripheral blood, taken before pregnancy. The receptor source for this set is a female donor with multiple sclerosis, enrolled in a pregnancy study. The conserved cysteine and the conserved F or W are not part of the CDR3 here.

>TRBV7-9|TRBJ2-4
ASSRVDRGAKNIQY
>TRBV15|TRBJ2-7
ATSRGREGYEQY
>TRBV5-1|TRBJ1-6
ASTQDSLNNSPLH
>TRBV4-1|TRBJ1-1
ASSFNGVAGGTEAF
>TRBV2|TRBJ2-1
ASITGGADNEQF
>TRBV7-3|TRBJ2-5
ASSLDRYETQY
>TRBV10-3|TRBJ1-4
AISESGGGNEKLF
>TRBV11-2|TRBJ2-2
ASSRLRGTGELF
>TRBV5-6|TRBJ2-7
ASTGDRGPYEQY
>TRBV9|TRBJ1-2
ASSVVTNYGYT
>TRBV6-5|TRBJ1-2
ASSLYTGGFGGYT
>TRBV2|TRBJ1-2
ASSRGSDYGYT
>TRBV19|TRBJ1-2
ASSIAQGNHYGYT
>TRBV28|TRBJ2-7
ASSLWGTGQQSYEQY
>TRBV5-1|TRBJ2-7
ASSRAGTGSGHEQY
>TRBV9|TRBJ1-1
ASSVAGDTEAF
>TRBV7-2|TRBJ2-1
ASSLGGTSGAGGF
>TRBV2|TRBJ1-4
ASRYRVNEKLF
>TRBV9|TRBJ1-5
ASSVGDRSQPQH
>TRBV9|TRBJ1-5
ASSRTESNQPQH
>TRBV7-9|TRBJ1-4
ASRPRQGLNEKLF
>TRBV29-1|TRBJ1-4
SVDPVRSTNEKLF
>TRBV10-3|TRBJ2-1
AISESGGEDNEQF
>TRBV4-1|TRBJ1-1
ASSHNIQGWTEAF
>TRBV11-2|TRBJ1-2
ASSLERQEMKYGYT
>TRBV21-1|TRBJ2-7
ASSSGGNEQY
>TRBV19|TRBJ2-7
ASSRAFILYEQY
>TRBV25-1|TRBJ2-4
TSSDTGQVGHIQY
>TRBV6-5|TRBJ2-7
ASRKLTGYEQY
>TRBV7-2|TRBJ2-1
ASSPDRGSYNEQF
>TRBV5-6|TRBJ2-7
ASSLAYEQY